The 11 T cell receptor beta chains given below trace back to one sample, sequenced in a study of shared clonotypes between healthy human individuals (dated by TCRdb to about 2020). Receptors were amplified or captured by the immunoSEQ multiplex PCR assay. TCRdb stores this immuneACCESS table with in-frame sequences only. Part of the clones is absent; in the studies checked, under half of the shortfall reflects unresolved V genes, and no reason is known for the rest. The sample data list some 500,000 clones, and more than 95% of these were observed just once. 0.064% of the sample is held by the ten biggest clonotypes. Sequenced sample: naive CD4+ T cells sorted from blood. The cell subset or site label corresponds to: CD45RA+ positively selected. These receptors all stem from a woman aged 30 to 39 in good health.

The chain links TRBV19 to TRBJ2-1; 16 nucleotides align to TRBD2. With 5 bases clipped from V and 2 bases from J, the junction kept 6 bases outside the gene matches. The CDR3 has 18 residues. Germline V gene sequence: CDR1 LNHDA, CDR2 SQIVND (reference sequence). CDR3 residues: CASSPGLAGGFPYNEQFF. The CDR3 coding sequence is TGTGCCAGTAGTCCGGGACTAGCGGGAGGGTTCCCCTACAATGAGCAGTTCTTC.

This clone occurred once. The rearrangement joins TRBV28 to TRBJ2-7; no clear D. CDR3 size: 12 residues. Germline CDR1 is MDHEN and CDR2 is SYDVKM. Trimming left V 6 bases short and J 12 bases short, with 18 bases between. CDR3 protein: CASSPLRGRRYF. The DNA of the CDR3 is TGTGCCAGCAGCCCTCTTCGTGGTAGGCGGTACTTC.

This rearrangement joins TRBV7-9 to TRBJ1-2, with D tentatively TRBD1 (6 bases). V gave up 5 bases and J gave up 8 bases, with 18 bases separating them. The germline CDR1 and CDR2 sequences are SEHNR and FQNEAQ (reference sequence). The CDR3 is 14 residues long. The CDR3 DNA follows: TGTGCCAGCAGCCTACAGGGTACTCTGGGGGGCTACACCTTC. It specifies CASSLQGTLGGYTF.

This clone showed up just once. The chain carries TRBV29-1 and TRBJ2-3, with 10 positions matching TRBD1. This CDR3 has 14 residues. V lost 6 bases and J lost 5; bases outside the gene matches: 8. Germline V CDR1 and CDR2: SQVTM, ANQGSEA. The CDR3 DNA is TGCAGCGTACCGAGACAGGGGGCGAAAGATACGCAGTATTTT. It encodes CSVPRQGAKDTQYF.

The table lists this clone with a count of one. The chain combines TRBV14 with TRBJ2-5, with D perhaps TRBD2 (6 bases). With 0 bases removed from V and 8 bases from J, the gap between germline ends came to 13 bases. The germline V gene has CDR1 SGHDN and CDR2 FVKESK. The CDR3 length is 14 residues. The CDR3 is CASSQEAGLGTQYF. The CDR3, as DNA: TGTGCCAGCAGCCAAGAGGCGGGGCTGGGTACCCAGTACTTC.

The DNA of the CDR3 is TGTGCCAGCAGCTTAGTCCCGAAAGGGGGCCAGGCTTTCTTT. As protein: CASSLVPKGGQAFF. The chain combines TRBV11-1 with TRBJ1-1; 7 bases line up with TRBD1. With V trimmed by 1 base and J by 11 bases, 10 bases remained unmatched. Germline lookup yields CDR1 SGHAT and CDR2 FQDESV (reference sequence). This CDR3 region has 14 residues.

The rearrangement uses TRBV7-2 and TRBJ1-2; D gene uncertain. Trimming took 1 base from V and 8 from J, leaving 17 bases between them. Germline V gene data show CDR1 as SGHTA and CDR2 as FQGNSA. The CDR3 consists of 15 residues. This chain's CDR3 is CASSLVLLASDGYTF. The CDR3 DNA reads TGTGCCAGCAGCTTAGTCTTGCTGGCGAGTGACGGCTACACCTTC.

The genes are TRBV9 and TRBJ2-3; 8 bases fit TRBD1. The junction had 5 bases not matched to a gene; V was cut back by 3 bases and J by 5 bases. CDR1 is SGDLS and CDR2 is YYNGEE in the germline V gene. The CDR3 has 14 residues. CDR3 bases: TGTGCCAGCAGCGGACAGGGGAATATAGATACGCAGTATTTT. Amino acid sequence: CASSGQGNIDTQYF. Based on the CDR3 plus reference TRBV9 and TRBJ2-3, the full variable domain is DSGVTQTPKHLITATGQRVTLRCSPRSGDLSVYWYQQSLDQGLQFLIQYYNGEERAKGNILERFSAQQFPDLHSELNLSSLELGDSALYFCASSGQGNIDTQYFGPGTRLTVL.

The chain uses TRBV19 and TRBJ2-3; D is unclear. The CDR3 has 14 amino acids. V dropped 6 bases and J dropped 5 bases, with 15 bases sitting between them. Germline CDR1 and CDR2: LNHDA and SQIVND (reference sequence). DNA for the CDR3: TGTGCCAGTAGGGGCCTCGATTTTGGAGATACGCAGTATTTT. The encoded protein is CASRGLDFGDTQYF.

The V and J genes are TRBV7-3 and TRBJ2-3, with D maybe TRBD2 (8 bases). The CDR3 extends over 15 amino acids. Germline V gives CDR1 SGHTA, CDR2 FQGTGA. The V gene lost 8 bases and the J gene lost 4 bases, with 19 bases spanning the gap. CDR3 sequence (DNA): TGTGCCAGCGGAGGGGGCGGGAGGTTTTCAGATACGCAGTATTTT. Encoded protein: CASGGGGRFSDTQYF.

Comments on this clone: In the same sample, other DNA sequences code for this CDR3. The rearrangement links TRBV28 to TRBJ2-7, with 9 bases identical to TRBD1. This CDR3 has 14 amino acids. V trimming: 4 bases; J trimming: 2 bases; junction bases outside the gene matches: 3. Germline V gene data show CDR1 as MDHEN and CDR2 as SYDVKM. The CDR3 DNA sequence: TGTGCCAGCAGTTCTCGACAGGGGGCCTACGAGCAGTACTTC. This codes for CASSSRQGAYEQYF.